A single sample gave rise to the 14 T cell receptor beta chains below, sequenced in a study of blood T cell repertoires in COVID-19. Sequencing used immunoSEQ multiplex PCR; TCRdb keeps in-frame clones, though not all of them. The sample lists about 89,000 clones, roughly 74% occurring once. The sequenced material came from peripheral blood. The receptors here all came from a man aged 65 to 79 with COVID-19, enrolled during active disease.

The CDR3 sequence is CASSVRGRGLGETQYF. The CDR3 nucleotides are TGTGCCAGCAGCGTTAGGGGCAGGGGCTTAGGAGAGACCCAGTACTTC. The chain joins TRBV9 to TRBJ2-5; tentative D call: TRBD1 (6 bases). In germline, CDR1 is SGDLS, CDR2 YYNGEE. This CDR3 is built from 16 residues. V shed 2 bases and J shed 4 bases, with 18 bases lying between them.

This clone was seen only once. This chain joins TRBV3-1 (or the pseudogene TRBV3-2) and TRBJ2-2, with TRBD1 matching over 10 bases. Losses at the gene ends were 1 base for V and 8 bases for J; bases not matched to a gene: 4. The CDR3 extends over 15 amino acids. Germline CDR1 is LGHDT and CDR2 is YNNKEL (reference sequence). The CDR3 DNA is TGTGCCAGCAGCCAAGTCCGGACAGGGGGAGGGGAGCTGTTTTTT. Its translation is CASSQVRTGGGELFF.

The chain has TRBV24-1 and TRBJ1-3; 14 nucleotides line up with TRBD2. The end of the DNA aligns better with TRBJ2-2, so the J call may be wrong. This CDR3 has 20 residues. CDR1 and CDR2 (germline): KGHDR, SFDVKD. The CDR3 nucleotides read TGTGCCACCAGTGACCACACGGGACTAGCGGGGGCCAAGGGGACCGGGGAGCTGTTTTTT. Translated: CATSDHTGLAGAKGTGELFF.

The chain employs TRBV5-1 and TRBJ2-7; the match to TRBD1 covers 10 bases. J lost 3 bases, V lost 5 bases, and 5 bases had no gene match. The CDR3 totals 14 residues. Germline V gives CDR1 SGHRS, CDR2 YFSETQ. CDR3 amino acids: CASRSGQGIYEQYF. The CDR3 bases are TGCGCCAGCAGGTCGGGACAGGGGATCTACGAGCAGTACTTC. The variable domain in full, completed from reference TRBV5-1 and TRBJ2-7, reads KAGVTQTPRYLIKTRGQQVTLSCSPISGHRSVSWYQQTPGQGLQFLFEYFSETQRNKGNFPGRFSGRQFSNSRSEMNVSTLELGDSALYLCASRSGQGIYEQYFGPGTRLTVT.

The V and J genes are TRBV28 and TRBJ2-1; TRBD2 aligns across 8 bases. Trimming took 5 bases from V and 5 from J; bases not matched to a gene: 8. Germline values: CDR1 MDHEN, CDR2 SYDVKM. The CDR3 length is 15 residues. The DNA for the CDR3 is TGTGCCAGCAGTCCTGTAGCGGGGTTTAACAATGAGCAGTTCTTC. Protein sequence: CASSPVAGFNNEQFF.

The chain recombines TRBV3-1 (or the pseudogene TRBV3-2) with TRBJ1-4; D gene unclear. Per the germline V gene, CDR1 is LGHDT and CDR2 is YNNKEL (reference sequence). The V end lost 1 base, the J end lost 5 bases, and 2 bases lay between the germline ends. The CDR3 has 12 residues. The CDR3 here is CASSQVNEKLFF. In DNA form, the CDR3 reads TGTGCCAGCAGCCAAGTAAATGAAAAACTGTTTTTT.

There are many counts of this clone. This sample includes further DNA sequences coding for the same CDR3. V gene TRBV3-1 (or the pseudogene TRBV3-2) combines with J gene TRBJ2-7; D not certain. CDR1 is LGHDT and CDR2 is YNNKEL in the germline V gene (reference sequence). The CDR3 loop spans 13 amino acids. Trimming took 0 bases from V and 3 from J, leaving 6 bases between them. CDR3 loop: CASSQETGYEQYF. The CDR3 nucleotides are TGTGCCAGCAGCCAAGAAACGGGCTACGAGCAGTACTTC.

This clone has a single count. For the CDR3, the DNA is TGTGCCAGCACCCTAAGGGGTACCGGGAGCGGCGAGCAGTACTTC. This sequence encodes CASTLRGTGSGEQYF. This sequence joins TRBV5-6 and TRBJ2-7; TRBD2 is a possible D gene (6 bases). The CDR3 has 15 amino acids. Trimming took off 6 bases at V and 6 bases at J, with 22 bases between the two ends. The germline gives CDR1 SGHDT, CDR2 YYEEEE. Full variable domain (outside the CDR3, taken from reference TRBV5-6 and TRBJ2-7): DAGVTQSPTHLIKTRGQQVTLRCSPKSGHDTVSWYQQALGQGPQFIFQYYEEEERQRGNFPDRFSGHQFPNYSSELNVNALLLGDSALYLCASTLRGTGSGEQYFGPGTRLTVT.

The chain is built from TRBV24-1 and TRBJ2-3; 7 positions match TRBD2. This CDR3 spans 13 amino acids. Trimming removed 6 bases from V and 7 bases from J; junction bases left unmatched: 6. Germline values: CDR1 KGHDR, CDR2 SFDVKD. CDR3 amino acids: CATSTGGVNTQYF. The CDR3 region has the DNA TGTGCCACCAGTACGGGGGGTGTGAATACGCAGTATTTT.

This sequence joins TRBV19 and TRBJ2-3; 13 positions match TRBD2. This CDR3 comprises 21 residues. Looked up from germline, CDR1 is LNHDA and CDR2 is SQIVND (reference sequence). The trim removed 4 bases at V and 0 bases at J, leaving 16 bases unmatched. The CDR3 bases are TGTGCCAGTAGTAGGTTTCTCGGACAGGGGACTAGCGGGGAGAGCACAGATACGCAGTATTTT. Its translation: CASSRFLGQGTSGESTDTQYF.

The chain employs TRBV2 and TRBJ2-3; TRBD2 matches at 12 bases. This CDR3 has 17 residues. The V segment lost 7 bases and the J segment 0 bases; nucleotides outside the gene matches: 8. Germline V gives CDR1 SNHLY, CDR2 FYNNEI. Here the CDR3 reads CASTLAGGPTSTDTQYF. The CDR3 bases are TGTGCCAGCACACTAGCGGGAGGCCCTACCAGCACAGATACGCAGTATTTT.

This rearrangement joins TRBV12-2 to TRBJ2-3; the table calls TRBD2, which could not be checked here. TRBV12-2 is labeled a pseudogene. The CDR3 consists of 17 residues. The CDR3 spells CASRLLVSSVGTDTQYF. The DNA for the CDR3 is TGTGCAAGTCGCTTATTGGTCTCTAGCGTAGGAACAGATACGCAGTATTTT.

In nucleotides, the CDR3 is TGCGCCAGCAGCCGGACAGGGGACACTGAAGCTTTCTTT. Amino acid sequence: CASSRTGDTEAFF. V and J are TRBV4-3 and TRBJ1-1, with 9 bases that match TRBD1. This CDR3 is built from 13 residues. V was clipped by 4 bases and J by 3 bases; unmatched bases: 0. Germline assignment: CDR1 LGHNA and CDR2 YSLEER.

Only one count was recorded for this clone. The chain links TRBV5-1 to TRBJ1-1; TRBD1 matches 7 bases. Unmatched junction bases numbered 6, after V lost 4 bases and J lost 3 bases. The germline V gene has CDR1 SGHRS and CDR2 YFSETQ. This CDR3 has 14 residues. This CDR3 reads CASSEQGPDTEAFF. The CDR3 coding sequence is TGCGCCAGCAGCGAACAGGGGCCGGACACTGAAGCTTTCTTT.